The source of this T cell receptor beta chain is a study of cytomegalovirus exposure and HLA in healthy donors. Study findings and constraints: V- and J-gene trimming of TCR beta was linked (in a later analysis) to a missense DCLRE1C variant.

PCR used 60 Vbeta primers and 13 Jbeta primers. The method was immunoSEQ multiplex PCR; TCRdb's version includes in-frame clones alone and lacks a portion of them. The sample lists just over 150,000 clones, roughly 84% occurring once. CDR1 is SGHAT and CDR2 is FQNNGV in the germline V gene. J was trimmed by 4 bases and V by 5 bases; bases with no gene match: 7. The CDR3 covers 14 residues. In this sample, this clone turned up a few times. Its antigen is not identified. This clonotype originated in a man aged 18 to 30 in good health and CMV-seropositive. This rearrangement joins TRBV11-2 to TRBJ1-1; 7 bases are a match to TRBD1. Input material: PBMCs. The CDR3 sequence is CASSPQTGSTEAFF. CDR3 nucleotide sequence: TGTGCCAGCAGCCCTCAGACAGGGAGCACTGAAGCTTTCTTT.